What follows are 29 T cell receptor beta chains derived from one specimen sequenced in a study of OX40 agonist ivuxolimab in advanced cancers. Using immunoSEQ multiplex PCR, the repertoire was profiled, and TCRdb retains in-frame clones only, with some absent. Of some 68,000 clones listed, approximately 90% are singletons. This material consisted of CD4+ or CD8+ T cells sorted from blood, taken in a trial of the OX40 agonist ivuxolimab. The receptor set was obtained from an adult with an advanced solid tumor such as melanoma, head and neck, liver or kidney cancer.

This rearrangement joins TRBV7-9 to TRBJ2-4, with no clear D. Germline CDR1 and CDR2: SEHNR and FQNEAQ (reference sequence). There are 13 residues in the CDR3. Trimming removed 2 bases at V and 0 bases at J, with 2 bases between. In nucleotides, the CDR3 is TGTGCCAGCAGCTTATTAGCCAAAAACATTCAGTACTTC. Translating it yields CASSLLAKNIQYF. The entire variable domain, with the rest obtained from reference TRBV7-9 and TRBJ2-4, is as follows: DTGVSQNPRHKITKRGQNVTFRCDPISEHNRLYWYRQTLGQGPEFLTYFQNEAQLEKSRLLSDRFSAERPKGSFSTLEIQRTEQGDSAMYLCASSLLAKNIQYFGAGTRLSVL.

This clone was seen a handful of times. V usage is TRBV19 and J usage is TRBJ2-3, with 10 nucleotides matching TRBD1. The CDR3 contains 17 residues. Trimming at V came to 4 bases and at J to 7 bases, leaving 14 bases not matched to a gene. Germline CDR1 and CDR2: LNHDA and SQIVND (reference sequence). The CDR3 DNA follows: TGTGCCAGTAGTACCCCGGGACAGGGGCTAGTGACAAATACGCAGTATTTT. It yields the protein CASSTPGQGLVTNTQYF.

V is TRBV6-5 and J is TRBJ1-1; D remains unclear. This CDR3 spans 12 amino acids. Deletions cut 4 bases from V and 5 bases from J, with 8 bases between. Germline CDR1 MNHEY, CDR2 SVGAGI. The CDR3 region is CASSFSGTEAFF. CDR3 in DNA: TGTGCCAGCAGTTTCAGCGGGACTGAAGCTTTCTTT.

This chain joins TRBV30 and TRBJ2-5; D gene ambiguous. This CDR3 region has 12 residues. The germline gives CDR1 GTSNPN, CDR2 SVGIG (reference sequence). Trimming left V 0 bases short and J 4 bases short, with 6 bases between. This CDR3 is CAWSVVVETQYF. The DNA of the CDR3 is TGTGCCTGGAGTGTTGTTGTAGAGACCCAGTACTTC.

The chain is built from TRBV19 and TRBJ2-6; 9 nucleotides align to TRBD2. The CDR3 length is 17 residues. Germline CDR1 is LNHDA and CDR2 is SQIVND (reference sequence). V dropped 6 bases and J dropped 0; count of bases not matched to a gene: 6. As DNA, the CDR3 is TGTGCCAGTAGGATGCTAGCGGGACTCTCTGGGGCCAACGTCCTGACTTTC. It is translated as CASRMLAGLSGANVLTF.

The chain combines TRBV5-8 with TRBJ1-1, with D unresolved. The germline V gene encodes CDR1 SGHTS and CDR2 YDEGEE. V lost 0 bases and J lost 8, with 5 bases in between. CDR3 length: 11 amino acids. This CDR3 is CASSLGVEAFF. CDR3 coding DNA: TGTGCCAGCAGCTTGGGGGTGGAAGCTTTCTTT.

The chain has TRBV2 and TRBJ2-7; D unresolved. The CDR3 has 13 amino acids. Looked up from germline, CDR1 is SNHLY and CDR2 is FYNNEI. Trimming took 2 bases from V and 3 from J, leaving 8 bases between them. The CDR3 sequence: CASSETVSYEQYF. The CDR3 DNA reads TGTGCCAGCAGTGAAACCGTCAGCTACGAGCAGTACTTC.

Worth noting for this clone: In the same sample, other DNA sequences code for this CDR3. V gene TRBV6-1 combines with J gene TRBJ2-7, with D uncertain. Germline V lookup: CDR1 MNHNS, CDR2 SASEGT. There are 11 residues in the CDR3. V was cut by 2 bases and J by 7 bases, with 6 bases left in between. CDR3 nucleotides: TGTGCCAGCAGTGAAATGGGGGAGCAGTACTTC. This gives the protein CASSEMGEQYF.

The V and J genes are TRBV18 and TRBJ1-5; D gene ambiguous. CDR1 is KGHSH and CDR2 is LQKENI in the germline V gene. This CDR3 is built from 12 residues. The V gene lost 3 bases and the J gene lost 5 bases, with 5 bases spanning the gap. CDR3 sequence (DNA): TGTGCCAGCTCACCCGGTGATCAGCCCCAGCATTTT. Its translation: CASSPGDQPQHF. Variable domain in full (rest from reference TRBV18 and TRBJ1-5): NAGVMQNPRHLVRRRGQEARLRCSPMKGHSHVYWYRQLPEEGLKFMVYLQKENIIDESGMPKERFSAEFPKEGPSILRIQQVVRGDSAAYFCASSPGDQPQHFGDGTRLSIL.

This clone was observed a single time. This chain connects TRBV11-1 to TRBJ1-1; D unclear. The CDR3 is made up of 13 amino acids. V was cut by 1 base and J by 0 bases, with 3 bases left in between. Germline V lookup: CDR1 SGHAT, CDR2 FQDESV (reference sequence). The CDR3 loop reads CASSLGLNTEAFF. The CDR3 DNA reads as TGTGCCAGCAGCTTAGGCCTGAACACTGAAGCTTTCTTT.

V and J are TRBV7-3 and TRBJ2-1, with D possibly being TRBD1 (6 bases). CDR1 SGHTA and CDR2 FQGTGA come from the germline V gene. V gave up 5 bases and J gave up 8 bases, with 19 bases separating them. The CDR3 extends over 15 amino acids. CDR3 amino acids: CASSIKGGLKDEQFF. The CDR3 DNA is TGTGCCAGCAGCATCAAAGGGGGTCTGAAAGATGAGCAGTTCTTC.

The V gene is TRBV7-9, the J gene TRBJ1-2; D is unresolved. Germline values: CDR1 SEHNR, CDR2 FQNEAQ (reference sequence). Trimming pared 1 base from V and 0 bases from J, leaving 6 bases between. There are 14 residues in the CDR3. CDR3 in DNA: TGTGCCAGCAGCTTAGTCACAGCTAACTATGGCTACACCTTC. This encodes CASSLVTANYGYTF. Looking up the rest from reference TRBV7-9 and TRBJ1-2 gives the full variable domain: DTGVSQNPRHKITKRGQNVTFRCDPISEHNRLYWYRQTLGQGPEFLTYFQNEAQLEKSRLLSDRFSAERPKGSFSTLEIQRTEQGDSAMYLCASSLVTANYGYTFGSGTRLTVV.

The rearrangement joins TRBV2 to TRBJ2-5; the D gene could be TRBD1 or TRBD2 (5 bases each). CDR3 length equals 13 residues. Germline lookup yields CDR1 SNHLY and CDR2 FYNNEI. Deletions cut 8 bases from V and 3 bases from J, with 13 bases between. CDR3 nucleotide sequence: TGTGCCAGCGGGACCGAGACCAAAGAGACCCAGTACTTC. Encoded protein: CASGTETKETQYF. Drawing the rest from reference TRBV2 and TRBJ2-5, the complete variable domain is EPEVTQTPSHQVTQMGQEVILRCVPISNHLYFYWYRQILGQKVEFLVSFYNNEISEKSEIFDDQFSVERPDGSNFTLKIRSTKLEDSAMYFCASGTETKETQYFGPGTRLLVL.

This clone appeared once. The J gene is TRBJ2-7, the V gene TRBV18; 8 bases are a match to TRBD1. The CDR3 spans 13 residues. Trimming took 2 bases from V and 6 from J; bases not matched to a gene: 3. Germline values: CDR1 KGHSH, CDR2 LQKENI. The CDR3, as DNA: TGTGCCAGCTCACCATCAGGGGGCGGCGAGCAGTACTTC. Its protein product is CASSPSGGGEQYF.

The gene calls are TRBV28 and TRBJ2-4, with D maybe TRBD2 (7 bases). V lost 5 bases and J 0 bases, leaving 11 bases between the germline ends. The germline V gene has CDR1 MDHEN and CDR2 SYDVKM. The CDR3 runs 15 residues. Written as DNA, the CDR3 is TGTGCCAGCAGTCCAAGGGGGGGAGCCAAAAACATTCAGTACTTC. This gives the protein CASSPRGGAKNIQYF. Combining the CDR3 with reference TRBV28 and TRBJ2-4 gives the whole variable domain DVKVTQSSRYLVKRTGEKVFLECVQDMDHENMFWYRQDPGLGLRLIYFSYDVKMKEKGDIPEGYSVSREKKERFSLILESASTNQTSMYLCASSPRGGAKNIQYFGAGTRLSVL.

The chain is built from TRBV27 and TRBJ2-7; maybe TRBD2 (5 bases). Germline CDR1 reads MNHEY; CDR2 reads SMNVEV (reference sequence). V dropped 0 bases and J dropped 1 base, with 13 bases sitting between them. The CDR3 sequence is 16 residues long. The CDR3 sequence is CASSLSMVAPSYEQYF. The CDR3 DNA sequence: TGTGCCAGCAGTTTATCGATGGTAGCGCCATCCTACGAGCAGTACTTC.

The chain carries TRBV7-9 and TRBJ2-3, with unresolved D. The germline CDR1 and CDR2 sequences are SEHNR and FQNEAQ (reference sequence). The length of the CDR3 is 14 residues. V dropped 1 base and J dropped 5 bases, with 10 bases sitting between them. The CDR3 sequence: CASSLEGLRDTQYF. In DNA, the CDR3 is TGTGCCAGCAGCTTAGAAGGGTTAAGAGATACGCAGTATTTT.

The genes are TRBV18 and TRBJ2-7; 10 nucleotides match TRBD1. The CDR3 contains 17 residues. The ends lost 4 bases at V and 1 base at J; junction bases unmatched: 10. Germline CDR1 is KGHSH and CDR2 is LQKENI. CDR3 bases: TGTGCCAGCTCACGGGGACAGGGGTCCGCGACATCCTACGAGCAGTACTTC. Amino acid sequence: CASSRGQGSATSYEQYF.

This clone was counted once. This chain uses TRBV10-3 with TRBJ2-7; D may correspond to TRBD1 or TRBD2 (5 bases each). CDR1 and CDR2 from the germline V gene are ENHRY and SYGVKD. Deletions cut 2 bases from V and 0 bases from J, with 8 bases between. The CDR3 is 14 amino acids. The chain's CDR3 is CAISERDGSYEQYF. The CDR3 DNA follows: TGTGCCATCAGTGAGCGGGACGGCTCCTACGAGCAGTACTTC.

By share, this clone counts as medium-sized. The chain joins TRBV28 to TRBJ2-2; unclear D gene. Germline V gene data show CDR1 as MDHEN and CDR2 as SYDVKM. The germline V and J ends were trimmed by 2 bases and 1 base, with 8 bases remaining between them. The CDR3 spans 15 residues. CDR3 nucleotides: TGTGCCAGCAGTTTAGCGTCGCAGAACACCGGGGAGCTGTTTTTT. Translated, it gives CASSLASQNTGELFF.

The chain links TRBV28 to TRBJ2-5, with 12 bases fitting TRBD2. Trimming removed 0 bases from V and 3 bases from J; junction bases left unmatched: 2. Germline V lookup: CDR1 MDHEN, CDR2 SYDVKM. The CDR3 loop spans 16 amino acids. CDR3 DNA: TGTGCCAGCAGTTTATGGACTAGCGGGAGCAAAGAGACCCAGTACTTC. The encoded protein is CASSLWTSGSKETQYF.

J is TRBJ2-3 and V is TRBV28; the match to TRBD2 covers 8 bases. The CDR3 covers 15 residues. The V segment lost 7 bases and the J segment 0 bases; nucleotides outside the gene matches: 6. Per the germline V gene, CDR1 is MDHEN and CDR2 is SYDVKM. The CDR3 here is CASIPSSGSTDTQYF. The CDR3 coding sequence is TGTGCCAGCATCCCCTCTAGCGGGAGCACAGATACGCAGTATTTT.

The chain recombines TRBV28 with TRBJ1-2; TRBD1 agrees at 9 bases. V shed 5 bases and J 2 bases; nucleotides not matched to a gene: 3. Germline V gene data show CDR1 as MDHEN and CDR2 as SYDVKM. This CDR3 spans 14 amino acids. CDR3 loop: CASSTGGKNYGYTF. The CDR3 DNA reads as TGTGCCAGCAGTACAGGGGGCAAAAACTATGGCTACACCTTC.

The rearrangement uses TRBV9 and TRBJ2-2, with 7 bases identical to TRBD2. Germline-derived CDR1 and CDR2 are SGDLS and YYNGEE. This CDR3 has 14 amino acids. Unmatched junction bases numbered 6, after V lost 3 bases and J lost 7 bases. The CDR3 nucleotides read TGTGCCAGCAGCGGCGGACTAGTCGACGGGGAGCTGTTTTTT. Translated, it gives CASSGGLVDGELFF.

This clone was seen once. The chain combines TRBV21-1 with TRBJ2-7. TRBV21-1 has pseudogene status. This CDR3 has 15 residues. Written as DNA, the CDR3 is TGTGCCAGCAGCAAAGAGGTCACCCTGGACCACGAGCAGTACTTC. Translating gives CASSKEVTLDHEQYF.

The chain couples TRBV6-5 to TRBJ1-1; D might be TRBD1 (5 bases). The CDR3 is made up of 14 amino acids. Per germline, CDR1 MNHEY and CDR2 SVGAGI. Trimming pared 4 bases from V and 6 bases from J, leaving 15 bases between. The CDR3 DNA sequence: TGTGCCAGCAGTTCCCCGGGACGGGGATCTGAAGCTTTCTTT. The encoded protein is CASSSPGRGSEAFF.

The rearrangement links TRBV7-3 to TRBJ2-1; 9 bases match TRBD2. Germline V gene lookup returns CDR1 SGHTA and CDR2 FQGTGA. There are 15 residues in the CDR3. Trimming at V came to 2 bases and at J to 10 bases, leaving 9 bases not matched to a gene. The CDR3 here is CASSLLAGGPLEQFF. The CDR3, as DNA: TGTGCCAGCAGCTTATTGGCGGGAGGGCCTCTGGAGCAGTTCTTC.

The chain recombines TRBV6-5 with TRBJ2-6; tentatively, D is TRBD1 or TRBD2 (5 bases each). The V gene lost 4 bases and the J gene lost 1 base, with 8 bases spanning the gap. The CDR3 is 15 residues long. CDR1 and CDR2 (germline): MNHEY, SVGAGI. Written as DNA, the CDR3 is TGTGCCAGCAGTTCCGGGGCATCTGGGGCCAACGTCCTGACTTTC. Translated: CASSSGASGANVLTF.

This clone showed up just a few times. This chain uses TRBV19 with TRBJ1-5, with 8 positions matching TRBD1. Germline loops: CDR1 LNHDA, CDR2 SQIVND (reference sequence). Trimming cost V 4 bases and J 4 bases; bases outside gene matches: 3. CDR3 length: 14 residues. The CDR3 here is CASSRTGQNQPQHF. For the CDR3, the DNA is TGTGCCAGTAGTAGGACAGGGCAGAATCAGCCCCAGCATTTT.